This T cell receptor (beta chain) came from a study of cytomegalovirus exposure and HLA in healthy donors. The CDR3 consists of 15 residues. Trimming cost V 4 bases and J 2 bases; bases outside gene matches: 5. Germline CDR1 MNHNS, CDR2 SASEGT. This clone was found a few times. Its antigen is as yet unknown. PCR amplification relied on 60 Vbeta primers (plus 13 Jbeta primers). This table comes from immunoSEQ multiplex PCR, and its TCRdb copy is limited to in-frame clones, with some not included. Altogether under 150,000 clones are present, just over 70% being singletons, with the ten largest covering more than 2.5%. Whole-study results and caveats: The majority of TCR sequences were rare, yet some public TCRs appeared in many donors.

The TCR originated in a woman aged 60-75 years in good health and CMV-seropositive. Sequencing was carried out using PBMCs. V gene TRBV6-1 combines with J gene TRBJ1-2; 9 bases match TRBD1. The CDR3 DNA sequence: TGTGCCAGCAGTGGCTTACAGGGGGCCAACTATGGCTACACCTTC. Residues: CASSGLQGANYGYTF.